This T cell receptor (beta chain) was sequenced during a study of circulating CD8 cells and anti-PD-1 response in melanoma. Findings and limits, study-wide: Patients included both untreated and previously treated individuals. PD-1 and DPOS subsets showed similar, higher clonality than DNEG.

From live CD3+CD8+TCRalphabeta+ cells, four PD-1 and/or TIGIT subsets were sorted. As for this clonotype: Its antigen is unidentified. Germline is not matched at one junction end, which may reflect a read error.

Per germline, CDR1 MGHDK and CDR2 SYGVNS. The CDR3 consists of 11 residues. The QIAseq Immune Repertoire TCR panel built the libraries from roughly 15 ng of total RNA. From the reads, TCRdb called clonotypes with MiXCR, one entry per CDR3 protein. The sample holds 700 or so distinct CDR3 sequences, roughly 9.2% seen once. This receptor was obtained from a human donor with melanoma. This sample comprised CD8+ T cells from PBMCs, obtained at baseline or after one month of anti-PD-1 therapy (not recorded which). The chain couples TRBV25-1 to TRBJ2-1; D possibly corresponds to TRBD2 (5 bases). In DNA, the CDR3 is TGTGCCAGTAGTGAAGCGGATGAGCGGTTCTTC. This gives the protein CASSEADERFF.